This TCR beta chain comes out of a study of T cells in localized non-small cell lung cancer. About this clone: Its antigen is not identified.

The table came from immunoSEQ multiplex PCR; TCRdb's copy has only in-frame clones and leaves some out. The data hold some 51,000 clones, with roughly 89% observed a single time. Study findings and constraints: A single tumor region was sequenced, leaving heterogeneity possible.

Sequences were derived from peripheral blood, sampled before any cancer treatment. The sequence derives from a woman aged 35-70 years with stage I lung adenocarcinoma.

CDR3 DNA sequence: TGTGCCAGCAGCCAAGAGCCCGGGCTTGGGTTAGCTCGCGATACGCAGTATTTT. This gives the protein CASSQEPGLGLARDTQYF. The rearrangement links TRBV4-2 to TRBJ2-3, with D hard to call. V was clipped by 0 bases and J by 6 bases, with 22 bases between them. CDR1 is LGHNA, CDR2 YNFKEQ, per germline. CDR3 length: 18 amino acids.